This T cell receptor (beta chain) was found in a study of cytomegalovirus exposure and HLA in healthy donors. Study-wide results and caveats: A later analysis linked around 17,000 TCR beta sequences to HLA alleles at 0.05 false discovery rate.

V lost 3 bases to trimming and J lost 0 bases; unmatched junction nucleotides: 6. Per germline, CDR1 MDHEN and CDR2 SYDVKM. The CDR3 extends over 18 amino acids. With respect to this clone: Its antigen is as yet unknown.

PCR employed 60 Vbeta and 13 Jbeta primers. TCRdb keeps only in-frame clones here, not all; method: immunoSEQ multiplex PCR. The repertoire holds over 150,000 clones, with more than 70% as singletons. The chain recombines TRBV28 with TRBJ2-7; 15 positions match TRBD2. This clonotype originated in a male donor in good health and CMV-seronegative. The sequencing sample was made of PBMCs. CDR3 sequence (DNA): TGTGCCAGCAGTTTGGGGGGACTAGCGGGAGGCCTCTCCTACGAGCAGTACTTC. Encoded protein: CASSLGGLAGGLSYEQYF.